This T cell receptor (beta chain) was retrieved from a study of blood T cell repertoires in COVID-19. Using immunoSEQ multiplex PCR, the repertoire was profiled, and TCRdb retains in-frame clones only, with some absent. The data contain more than 65,000 clones, about nine tenths of them singletons. V was pared by 0 bases and J by 5 bases, with 11 bases between. The CDR3 is 15 residues long. Germline CDR1 MGHRA, CDR2 YSYEKL. The specimen was peripheral blood. The chain recombines TRBV4-1 with TRBJ1-3; D unresolved. The clonotype was recovered from a man aged 45 to 65 with active COVID-19. The CDR3 loop reads CASSQDWTPRNTIYF. CDR3 DNA sequence: TGCGCCAGCAGCCAAGATTGGACTCCAAGAAACACCATATATTTT.